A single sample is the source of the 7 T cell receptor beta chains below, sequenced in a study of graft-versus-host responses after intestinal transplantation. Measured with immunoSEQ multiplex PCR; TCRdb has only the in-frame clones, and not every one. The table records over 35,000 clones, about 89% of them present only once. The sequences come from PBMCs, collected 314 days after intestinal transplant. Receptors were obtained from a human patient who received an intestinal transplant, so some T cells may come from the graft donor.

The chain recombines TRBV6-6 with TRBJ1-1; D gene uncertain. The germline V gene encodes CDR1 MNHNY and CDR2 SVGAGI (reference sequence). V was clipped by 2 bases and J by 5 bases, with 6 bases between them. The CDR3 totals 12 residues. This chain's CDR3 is CASSYAGTEAFF. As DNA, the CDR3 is TGTGCCAGCAGTTACGCCGGGACTGAAGCTTTCTTT.

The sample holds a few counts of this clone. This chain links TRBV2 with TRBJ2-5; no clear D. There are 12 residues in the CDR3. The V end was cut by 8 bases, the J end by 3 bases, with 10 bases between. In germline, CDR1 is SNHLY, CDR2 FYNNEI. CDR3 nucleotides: TGTGCCAGCCGAATGATCGAAGAGACCCAGTACTTC. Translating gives CASRMIEETQYF.

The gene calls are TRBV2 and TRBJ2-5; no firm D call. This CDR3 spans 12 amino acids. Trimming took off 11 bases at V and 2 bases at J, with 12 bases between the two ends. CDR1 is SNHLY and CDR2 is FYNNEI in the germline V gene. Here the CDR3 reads CAGGETQETQYF. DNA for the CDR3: TGTGCCGGCGGAGAGACTCAAGAGACCCAGTACTTC.

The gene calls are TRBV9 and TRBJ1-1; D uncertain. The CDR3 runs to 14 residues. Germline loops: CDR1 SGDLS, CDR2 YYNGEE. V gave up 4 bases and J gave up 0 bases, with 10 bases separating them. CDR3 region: CASSSEIMNTEAFF. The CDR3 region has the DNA TGTGCCAGCAGCTCAGAAATTATGAACACTGAAGCTTTCTTT.

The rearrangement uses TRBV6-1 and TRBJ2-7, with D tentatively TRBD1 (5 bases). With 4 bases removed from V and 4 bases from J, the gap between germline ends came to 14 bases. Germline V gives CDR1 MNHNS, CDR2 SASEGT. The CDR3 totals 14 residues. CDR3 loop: CASSVLYQGYEQYF. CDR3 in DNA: TGTGCCAGCAGTGTCCTTTATCAGGGTTACGAGCAGTACTTC.

CDR3 sequence: CASNLSGRSGANVLTF. The CDR3 DNA sequence: TGCGCCAGCAACCTATCGGGACGCTCTGGGGCCAACGTCCTGACTTTC. The chain is built from TRBV23-1 and TRBJ2-6; D is tentatively TRBD1 or TRBD2 (5 bases each). TRBV23-1 counts as an open reading frame of uncertain function. V lost 7 bases to trimming and J lost 0 bases, with 13 bases between them. The length of the CDR3 is 16 residues.

The CDR3 sequence: CSVGPREGTYEQYF. In DNA, the CDR3 is TGCAGCGTTGGACCCCGGGAGGGGACCTACGAGCAGTACTTC. The genes are TRBV29-1 and TRBJ2-7; 8 bases fit TRBD2. The CDR3 consists of 14 residues. Germline assignment: CDR1 SQVTM and CDR2 ANQGSEA. The V gene end was trimmed by 4 bases and the J gene end by 2 bases; junction bases not matched to a gene: 7.